This T cell receptor (beta chain) comes out of a study of T cells after yellow fever vaccination. General study results and limits: Weaker in magnitude, the secondary response showed a faster peak on day 5 versus 15.

The CDR3 totals 13 residues. Trimming removed 6 bases from V and 4 bases from J, with 12 bases in between. On this clonotype: Its specificity is not known.

Using its own MiXCR run on the 5' RACE reads, TCRdb lists one record per CDR3 protein. The sample comprises about 170,000 distinct CDR3 sequences, approximately 11% of which are singletons, and 36% rests with the top ten. This chain uses TRBV12-3 or TRBV12-4 with TRBJ2-5; D gene unclear. Sequenced material: CD8+ T cells sorted from PBMCs, taken 15 days after the yellow fever booster vaccination. The clonotype originates from a man aged 18 to 35 who received the YFV17D yellow fever vaccine. Written as DNA, the CDR3 is TGTGCCAGCAGCCCCGAAGGTTTAGAGACCCAGTACTTC. Protein: CASSPEGLETQYF.